These 8 T cell receptor beta chains were all obtained from the same sample, sequenced in a study of blood T cell repertoires in COVID-19. Repertoires were generated with immunoSEQ multiplex PCR, while TCRdb's copy carries only in-frame clones and drops some. The data contain 300,000 or so clones, 75% to 90% of them singletons. Sequencing used peripheral blood. The receptors here all came from a woman aged 40 to 50 with acute or convalescent COVID-19.

The chain is built from TRBV5-1 and TRBJ2-7, with 8 bases matching TRBD1. Trimming cost V 4 bases and J 5 bases; bases outside gene matches: 8. Germline-derived CDR1 and CDR2 are SGHRS and YFSETQ. CDR3 length: 14 amino acids. CDR3 sequence: CASSITGGLDEQYV. Here the CDR3 DNA reads TGCGCCAGCAGCATAACAGGGGGACTCGACGAGCAGTACGTC.

This chain connects TRBV12-5 to TRBJ2-3, with 7 positions matching TRBD1. In germline, CDR1 is LGHNT, CDR2 FRNRAP. The CDR3 totals 16 residues. Germline trimming cut 4 bases from V and 1 base from J; bases unmatched to any gene: 8. The CDR3 reads CASGWVTGQRTDTQYF. For the CDR3, the DNA is TGTGCTAGTGGTTGGGTGACAGGGCAACGCACAGATACGCAGTATTTT.

The chain links TRBV18 to TRBJ1-2; 10 nucleotides line up with TRBD1. J gave up 9 bases and V 3 bases, and 1 base lay outside the gene matches. The CDR3 is 12 amino acids. CDR1 and CDR2 from the germline V gene are KGHSH and LQKENI. The CDR3 region has the DNA TGTGCCAGCTCACCGGGACAGGGGAGCTACACCTTC. It codes for CASSPGQGSYTF.

V usage is TRBV7-2 and J usage is TRBJ1-5; D is possibly TRBD1 (6 bases). CDR1 and CDR2 from the germline V gene are SGHTA and FQGNSA. V lost 4 bases and J lost 4, with 8 bases in between. CDR3 length equals 13 residues. CDR3 amino acids: CASSWDTNQPQHF. The CDR3 bases are TGTGCCAGCAGCTGGGACACAAATCAGCCCCAGCATTTT.

The rearrangement links TRBV5-8 to TRBJ2-2; no firm D call. CDR1 is SGHTS, CDR2 YDEGEE, per germline. The CDR3 is made up of 15 amino acids. Trimming shortened V by 2 bases and J by 4 bases, and 12 bases separated the two germline ends. CDR3 sequence reads: CASSFRYASTGELFF. CDR3 in DNA: TGTGCCAGCAGCTTCCGGTACGCGAGCACCGGGGAGCTGTTTTTT.

The gene calls are TRBV2 and TRBJ1-5, with 8 bases matching TRBD1. J lost 1 base, V lost 5 bases, and 4 bases had no gene match. This CDR3 is built from 15 residues. Germline CDR1 SNHLY, CDR2 FYNNEI. Written as DNA, the CDR3 is TGTGCCAGCAGTCCAGGGGGCTCGAGCAATCAGCCCCAGCATTTT. It specifies CASSPGGSSNQPQHF.

J is TRBJ2-3 and V is TRBV4-1; 11 nucleotides align to TRBD1. The CDR3 has 14 residues. Trimming cost V 4 bases and J 5 bases; bases outside gene matches: 2. Germline V gene data show CDR1 as MGHRA and CDR2 as YSYEKL. The chain's CDR3 is CASSRTGGGDTQYF. CDR3 DNA sequence: TGCGCCAGCAGCCGGACAGGGGGCGGAGATACGCAGTATTTT.

The chain combines TRBV30 with TRBJ2-2; D may be TRBD1 (6 bases). CDR1 is GTSNPN, CDR2 SVGIG, per germline (reference sequence). The CDR3 covers 15 residues. V was pared by 3 bases and J by 3 bases, with 14 bases between. CDR3 DNA: TGTGCCTGGAGGGTACAGGGAACGGACACCGGGGAGCTGTTTTTT. Encoded protein: CAWRVQGTDTGELFF.